This section outlines one TCR beta chain sequence together with its context. Antigen unknown. This specimen belongs to a study of cytomegalovirus exposure and HLA in healthy donors. Notes on the study in general: In a later analysis, HLA-associated TCR beta chains were more clonally expanded than equally common others. About 87% or about 30% of the time was how often most TCR beta V segments were productive, according to an earlier analysis. With further analysis later on, most CMV-associated TCR beta chains appeared HLA-restricted. Investigators reported 164 TCR beta chains as tied to cytomegalovirus.

CDR1 MRHNA and CDR2 SNTAGT come from the germline V gene. Trimming took off 4 bases at V and 5 bases at J, with 10 bases between the two ends. The CDR3 contains 13 residues. This PCR relied on a set of 60 Vbeta primers and 13 Jbeta primers. This table comes from immunoSEQ multiplex PCR, and its TCRdb copy is limited to in-frame clones, with some not included. Of 90,000 to 120,000 clones in the sample, about 84% are singletons; the top ten hold around 2.3%. This sequence joins TRBV6-4 and TRBJ2-3; the D gene is possibly TRBD1 (6 bases). Sequencing used PBMCs. This receptor was taken from a man in his thirties or forties in good health and CMV-seronegative. The CDR3 loop reads CASSGQGQDTQYF. Written as DNA, the CDR3 is TGTGCCAGCAGTGGGCAGGGGCAAGATACGCAGTATTTT.